These T cell receptor beta chains were read from a single sample in a study of T-cell memory formation after mild COVID-19. TCRdb processed the 5' RACE reads anew with MiXCR; each CDR3 protein has one entry. The profile shows more than 80,000 distinct CDR3 sequences, about 18% of them singletons. The sample was PBMCs or a T cell subset sorted from them (not recorded which). All receptors come from an adult woman who had mild COVID-19 (a few samples of this study predate the infection). Cell type and time point are not known. The CDR3 runs from the conserved cysteine through the conserved F or W. The D gene is left open where the match is weak. Clone size, where shown, is once, few, many, or a class for clones that have expanded.

TRBJ2-7 few TRBV2 13 . TGTGCCAGCGAGGGACTCCCCCAGGGCGAGCAGTACTTC CASEGLPQGEQYF
TRBJ2-1 . TRBV7-8 14 TRBD2 TGTGCCAGCACATATCGGACTAGCGGAAATGAGCAGTTCTTC CASTYRTSGNEQFF
TRBJ2-3 . TRBV12-3/TRBV12-4 19 TRBD1 TGTGCCAGCACCTCCGGAGGGGCAGGGGGCGTTCCTAGCACAGATACGCAGTATTTT CASTSGGAGGVPSTDTQYF
TRBJ2-3 few TRBV7-9 16 . TGTGCCAGCAGCCCCCATGTGGTGGGAAGCACAGATACGCAGTATTTT CASSPHVVGSTDTQYF
TRBJ2-3 . TRBV6-4 14 . TGTGCCAGCAGTGACAATGGCTACACAGATACGCAGTATTTT CASSDNGYTDTQYF
TRBJ2-3 few TRBV24-1 20 TRBD2 TGTGCCACCAGTGACCCGAACGAGAGGCTAGCGGGACAACGACGGGATACGCAGTATTTT CATSDPNERLAGQRRDTQYF
TRBJ2-1 few TRBV27 15 TRBD2 TGTGCCAGCAGTTCCACTAGCGGTTTCTACAATGAGCAGTTCTTC CASSSTSGFYNEQFF
TRBJ2-7 few TRBV6-1 14 . TGTGCCAGCAGTGAAGCCCAGGGTTGGTACGAGCAGTACTTC CASSEAQGWYEQYF
TRBJ1-2 . TRBV2 16 TRBD1 TGTGCCAGCGGGGGGGACAGCCTCCTTCTCAACTATGGCTACACCTTC CASGGDSLLLNYGYTF
TRBJ2-1 few TRBV15 13 . TGTGCCACCAGCAGAGATTTGGTGGTTGAGCAGTTCTTC CATSRDLVVEQFF
TRBJ2-1 . TRBV4-1 15 . TGCGCCAGCAGCCAAGAAGGCCAGGACTACAATGAGCAGTTCTTC CASSQEGQDYNEQFF
TRBJ1-1 . TRBV9 15 . TGTGCCAGCAGGGTCGGTCCGGGCGAAAGCACTGAAGCTTTCTTT CASRVGPGESTEAFF
TRBJ2-7 few TRBV7-9 13 . TGTGCCAGCAGCGTACAGGGCCCCTACGAGCAGTACTTC CASSVQGPYEQYF
TRBJ1-1 few TRBV20-1 14 . TGCAGTGCTAGCTCCGAGGGGACGAACACTGAAGCTTTCTTT CSASSEGTNTEAFF
TRBJ2-2 . TRBV18 15 . TGTGCCACCTCTCCGACAGGAACGAACACCGGGGAGCTGTTTTTT CATSPTGTNTGELFF
TRBJ2-1 few TRBV11-2 16 . TGTGCCAGCAGCTTCGAAGCCGGAGGTTGGCACAATGAGCAGTTCTTC CASSFEAGGWHNEQFF
TRBJ2-2 few TRBV7-3 15 . TGTGCCAGCAGCTTAATGGGTGTGTGGACCGGGGAGCTGTTTTTT CASSLMGVWTGELFF
TRBJ2-6 few TRBV5-4 15 . TGTGCCAGCAGCCTTCTGGGGTCTGGGGCCAACGTCCTGACTTTC CASSLLGSGANVLTF
TRBJ2-7 . TRBV20-1 15 . TGCAGTGCTAGAGGCCTCCGGGACTGGTCCTACGAGCAGTACTTC CSARGLRDWSYEQYF
TRBJ2-6 few TRBV29-1 12 . TGCAGCGTTGTCTCTGGGGCCAACGTCCTGACTTTC CSVVSGANVLTF
TRBJ1-5 . TRBV15 14 . TGTGCCACCAGCACCTACGGGGCGGGGCAGCCCCAGCATTTT CATSTYGAGQPQHF
TRBJ1-1 few TRBV7-8 14 . TGTGCCAGCAGCTTAAGGACAGCGAACACTGAAGCTTTCTTT CASSLRTANTEAFF
TRBJ1-4 few TRBV11-2 18 . TGTGCCAGCAGCTTAGATTTTTGGACAGCAAACCCTAATGAAAAACTGTTTTTT CASSLDFWTANPNEKLFF
TRBJ2-3 . TRBV7-9 18 TRBD2 TGTGCCAGCAGCTTAGCGCCGGGACTAGCGGGGGGCGGCGATACGCAGTATTTT CASSLAPGLAGGGDTQYF
TRBJ2-1 . TRBV7-9 12 . TGTGCCAGCAGCAACTCCTACAATGAGCAGTTCTTC CASSNSYNEQFF
TRBJ2-2 medium-sized TRBV15 17 . TGTGCCACCAGCAGAGATCAAGCCAGCCCGAACACCGGGGAGCTGTTTTTT CATSRDQASPNTGELFF
TRBJ2-3 few TRBV27 13 . TGTGCCAGCAGTTTCTGGAGGACAGATACGCAGTATTTT CASSFWRTDTQYF
TRBJ1-5 . TRBV6-2/TRBV6-3 17 . TGTGCCAGCAGTTACCAACAGGGAAAGATGAGCAATCAGCCCCAGCATTTT CASSYQQGKMSNQPQHF
TRBJ2-1 . TRBV6-5 16 TRBD2 TGTGCCAGCAGCGGGACTAGCGGAAGCTCCTACAATGAGCAGTTCTTC CASSGTSGSSYNEQFF
TRBJ2-7 few TRBV10-3 15 . TGTGCCATCAGTCTATCCGGGACTCCACTAGGAGAGCAGTACTTC CAISLSGTPLGEQYF
TRBJ2-7 . TRBV30 13 . TGTGCCTGGAGTACGAAAAGCTCCTACGAGCAGTACTTC CAWSTKSSYEQYF
TRBJ1-5 few TRBV27 14 TRBD1 TGTGCCAGCAGTCACAGGGGTATCAATCAGCCCCAGCATTTT CASSHRGINQPQHF
TRBJ2-3 . TRBV7-9 13 . TGTGCCAGCAGCTTACTAGAAACAGATACGCAGTATTTT CASSLLETDTQYF
TRBJ1-1 few TRBV6-6 12 . TGTGCCTCATGGGGGGGGGACACTGAAGCTTTCTTT CASWGGDTEAFF
TRBJ2-2 few TRBV4-1 12 . TGCGCCAGCAAACCAGGGTCCGGGGAGCTGTTTTTT CASKPGSGELFF
TRBJ1-4 . TRBV6-6 16 . TGTGCCAGCAGTTACTCTCCGGGACATGTTAATGAAAAACTGTTTTTT CASSYSPGHVNEKLFF
TRBJ2-3 few TRBV28 15 . TGTGCCAGCAGACACCCAGAACTGAGCACAGATACGCAGTATTTT CASRHPELSTDTQYF
TRBJ1-1 . TRBV4-2 19 . TGTGCCAGCAGCCAAGGGCCGAGCTGGACCGGGGACCGGGACACTGAAGCTTTCTTT CASSQGPSWTGDRDTEAFF
TRBJ1-3 . TRBV4-2 16 . TGTGCCAGCAGCCAAGTGTGGGGGATGACTGGAAACACCATATATTTT CASSQVWGMTGNTIYF
TRBJ2-5 few TRBV7-9 14 . TGTGCCAGCAGCTTATACGGAGTTGGGGAGACCCAGTACTTC CASSLYGVGETQYF
TRBJ1-2 . TRBV4-3 16 TRBD1 TGCGCCAGCAGCCCGACGGCGACAGGGGCTAACTATGGCTACACCTTC CASSPTATGANYGYTF
TRBJ1-2 . TRBV29-1 14 . TGCAGCGTTTCCGGGGCAGAGGTACGCTCTGGCTACACCTTC CSVSGAEVRSGYTF
TRBJ2-7 few TRBV5-1 12 . TGCGCCAGCAGCTTCGGACGTGACGAGCAGTACTTC CASSFGRDEQYF
TRBJ1-3 . TRBV12-3/TRBV12-4 14 . TGTGCCAGCAGCTTTACAGGGACTGGAAACACCATATATTTT CASSFTGTGNTIYF
TRBJ2-1 . TRBV4-1 16 TRBD1 TGCGCCAGCAGCCAAGTGTGGACAGGGGTATACAATGAGCAGTTCTTC CASSQVWTGVYNEQFF